This T cell receptor (beta chain) was profiled in a study of cytomegalovirus exposure and HLA in healthy donors (dated by TCRdb to 2015 to 2018). Regarding the study in general: An earlier analysis of some 500 of the donors reported about 290 Gb of sequence data and about 100 million unique TCR beta sequences from 190 million or so T cells. An early release that covered 500 to 800 HLA-typed donors contained approximately 290 gigabases of sequencing data and 70 million to 100 million unique TCR sequences. Among the roughly 390 genotyped donors, approximately 81% belonged to the genetic ancestry cluster associated with self-reported Caucasian donors. The aim of the study was to test whether cataloging public T cell receptors could identify signatures of past pathogen exposure. The study used immunosequencing to profile the T cell repertoires of approximately 630 subjects and linked those repertoires to cytomegalovirus serostatus. A separate validation cohort of over a hundred different subjects was used in addition to the roughly 670-subject first cohort. To predict cytomegalovirus infection status, the study brought together high-throughput TCR immunosequencing, statistical association of individual TCRs with disease status, and machine learning. To study patterns of TCR occurrence, a later analysis re-analyzed previously published TCR beta repertoires from 666 donors and added high-resolution HLA genotyping. Rather than drawing on any new phenotypic data, the later analysis identified candidate immune exposures from TCR beta sequences and the way those sequences occurred across donors. In an earlier analysis of 500 to 650 of the donors, high-throughput TCR beta sequencing was used to judge whether each TCR beta V gene segment behaved as functional or pseudogenic. Donor age, sex, ethnicity and CMV serostatus were compiled alongside the repertoire data. Genome-wide SNP genotypes for about 55% of the roughly 670 donors were used in a later genetic analysis, which treated that subset as a discovery cohort. Every discovery cohort repertoire had been produced on one sequencing platform. Class I and class II HLA loci were covered by the typing at four-digit resolution. Typing coverage varied by locus: roughly 629-630 donors for A, B, C, DRB1 and DQB1; 500 to 550 for DQA1; 600 to 610 for DPA1; approximately 470 for DPB1. Four to six DR-DQ haplotypes were handled as single units for association and clustering, since linkage in the cohort was strong. Among some 410 genotyped donors of the cohort, an average of roughly 240,000 unique TCR beta nucleotide sequences were sequenced per donor, roughly 18% of them non-productive. Here is what the overall study found, with its caveats: Immune exposure information for the cohort was limited to CMV serostatus. Because counts were too low, seventeen rarely observed V segments, including chromosome 9 orphons, were left out of the earlier analysis of 500 to 750 of the donors. Specific HLA alleles were associated with 15,000 to 20,000 TCR beta sequences at a false discovery rate of 0.05 in a later analysis. A few of the identified cytomegalovirus-associated TCR beta chains were confirmed in vitro to be specific for cytomegalovirus antigens. A total of about 180 TCR beta chains were listed by the study as associated with cytomegalovirus. Cytomegalovirus status was reported to be diagnosed by the classifier with high specificity and sensitivity in both the original and validation cohorts. This cohort had only TCR beta chains sequenced, and the lack of alpha or paired-chain data limited which features could be detected. A further reported finding was that TCR beta sequences accurately predicted the HLA-A and HLA-B alleles for most subjects in the first cohort. Broadly in line with IMGT annotations, most TCR beta V segments showed up in productive rearrangements about 87% or about 30% of the time in an earlier analysis of 450 to 750 of the donors. It was suggested by the authors that the approach could potentially be generalized to other disease states and immunological phenotypes. Roughly uniform sequencing depth across donors was assumed in presence/absence analyses, although this assumption may not hold. While some public TCRs were present in many individuals, most TCR sequences turned up only very rarely across donors. HLA typing was unavailable for some donors at each locus, so association tests used only the typed subset. In a later analysis, HLA-associated TCR beta chains showed more clonal expansion and lower generation probabilities than non-associated chains that were equally common. In a later analysis, the rate of TCR association differed among HLA loci, with DRB1 alleles having the most associated TCRs and HLA-C alleles having the fewest. In a later analysis, most CMV-associated TCR beta chains were found to appear HLA-restricted, with HLA associations seemingly driven largely by CMV exposure. A cluster of highly shared sequence variants was judged likely to represent a technical artifact of the sequencing pipeline. Linkage disequilibrium might explain the correlated functional status among segregating V segments, but an unknown experimental factor could not be excluded. A later genetic analysis associated a missense DCLRE1C variant with V-gene and J-gene trimming of TCR beta chains, and an independent cohort replicated the association. The 87-base-pair reads could not distinguish some IMGT-functional V segments, including TRBV6-2 and TRBV6-3, so those segments were excluded. Several of the top co-occurrence clusters appeared to be linked to parvovirus B19, influenza, CMV and Epstein-Barr virus, according to a later analysis. Compared with the approximately 670-donor mean, donors in an Asian-associated ancestry cluster had fewer N-insertions in productive TCRs, according to a later genetic analysis. When HLA alleles, especially DR and DQ, strongly co-occurred, TCR associations were difficult to assign to individual alleles.

The V end gives up 3 bases and the J end 3 bases, leaving 10 bases in the junction not matched to a gene. The cysteine opens and the phenylalanine closes a CDR3 of 16 amino acids. The entry retains the CDR3 DNA only, 48 bases that are in frame from base 1. Reading the germline V gene gives CDR1 MNHNS and CDR2 SASEGT. Libraries came from the immunoSEQ multiplex PCR assay. For the multiplex PCR, a mixture combining 60 forward primers for TCR Vbeta segments and 13 reverse primers for TCR Jbeta segments was used. A multiplex PCR assay on genomic DNA amplified the CDR3 region of rearranged TCR beta genes. On the Illumina HiSeq System, the amplified TCR beta libraries were sequenced as 87-base-pair reads. The published analysis was carried out like this. A later analysis tallied 75 million to 95 million unique TCR beta chains across the 600 to 700 repertoires, and about 10 million of those chains were shared by two or more donors. Raw reads were error-corrected and collapsed into unique sequences by a nearest-neighbor algorithm in which closely related sequences were merged to remove PCR and sequencing errors. To assign V, D and J gene segments, CDR3 sequences were aligned to IMGT reference sequences. Each retained sequence needed at least a six-nucleotide match to both a V gene segment and a J gene segment. Rearrangements were called productive when the CDR3 lacked stop codons and stayed in frame with V and J; all others were non-productive. Following IMGT convention, CDR3 was defined as the stretch from the second conserved V-encoded cysteine up to the conserved J-encoded phenylalanine. Sequences without an unambiguous match to a single V gene segment were excluded from the earlier analysis of several hundred of the donors. In an earlier analysis of around 590 of the donors, a V segment was called functional when productive rearrangements were above 56.7%, and segregating when the standard deviation between donors exceeded 5%. A statistical classification framework was built for diagnosing cytomegalovirus status from the catalog of TCR beta chain sequences. In a later analysis, TCR nucleotide sequences were compared against IMGT/GENE-DB human TR gene sequences so that V and J genes could be assigned. Using the TCRdist pipeline, a later analysis assigned CDR3 sequences along with most-parsimonious VDJ recombination scenarios. In a later analysis, every TCR beta chain was defined by the combination of its CDR3 amino acid sequence and its V-gene family, and reads without a unique V-gene family were dropped. To address suspected cross-contamination and a sequencing artifact, a later analysis removed 592 highly shared, low-generation-probability nucleotide sequences. A later analysis calculated a clonal expansion index for each public chain from normalized within-repertoire ranks of inferred template counts. Generation probabilities in a later analysis came from a VDJ recombination model fitted to out-of-frame rearrangements, and those results were checked against IGoR. In a later analysis, hypergeometric tests were used to score TCR-TCR, TCR-HLA and TCR-CMV co-occurrence, with a repertoire-size bias correction applied to TCR pairs. In a later analysis, false discovery rates were estimated by permuting HLA or CMV assignments 20 times. In a later analysis, co-occurring TCRs were grouped using DBSCAN, with TCRdist sequence similarity added in when clustering inside HLA-allele-positive subsets. Repertoires with fewer than 30,000 or more than 120,000 public chains were left out of co-occurrence clustering, as were several repertoires with anomalous nucleotide sharing. Held by TCRdb, this immuneACCESS table contains in-frame sequences only and omits some clones. Under half of the omission traces to an unresolved V gene where checked; the cause of the rest is unknown. The DNA was the basis for D and trimming; V, J and clone size are from that table. This sample lists about 170,000 clones; about three quarters were detected once. Roughly 1.4% of the sample goes to the ten largest clones.

Turning to this clone: The specificity of this receptor is unknown. No base quality information exists; no much larger clone differs at one position.

In total, approximately 610 healthy bone marrow donors made up the cohort. At the time of sampling, all cohort members were nominally healthy, though unrecorded immune exposures were likely present. The donor tested CMV seropositive, placing the donor among the 290 or so seropositive members of the cohort. A peripheral blood sample was collected from each donor, and TCR beta sequencing was performed on peripheral blood mononuclear cells. Genomic DNA was extracted from the blood cell samples with the Qiagen DNeasy Blood Extraction Kit. The V gene is TRBV6-1 and the J gene is TRBJ2-7; 8 bases in between match TRBD1. This clonotype was sampled from a woman aged 25-40 years in good health and CMV-seropositive. The sample was PBMCs. The CDR3 sequence is CASSDPPRTGSYEQYF. At the DNA level, the sequence is TGTGCCAGCAGTGACCCACCCCGGACAGGGAGCTACGAGCAGTACTTC.